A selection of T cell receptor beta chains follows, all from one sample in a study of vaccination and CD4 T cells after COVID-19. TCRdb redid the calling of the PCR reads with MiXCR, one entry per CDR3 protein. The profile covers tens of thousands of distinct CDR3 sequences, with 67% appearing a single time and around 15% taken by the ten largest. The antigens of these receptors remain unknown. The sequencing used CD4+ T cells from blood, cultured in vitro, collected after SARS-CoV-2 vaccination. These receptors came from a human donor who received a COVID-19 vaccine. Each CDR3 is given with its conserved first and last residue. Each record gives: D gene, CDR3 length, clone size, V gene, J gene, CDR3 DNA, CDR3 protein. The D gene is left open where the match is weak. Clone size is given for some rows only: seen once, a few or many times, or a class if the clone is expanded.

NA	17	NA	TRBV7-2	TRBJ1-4	TGTGCCAGCAGCTTAGACGGTGCCTTGGGGGCTAATGAAAAACTGTTTTTT	CASSLDGALGANEKLFF
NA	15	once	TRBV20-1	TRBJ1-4	TGCAGTGCTTACTCTACGGGGGCAGCGGATGAAAAACTGTTTTTT	CSAYSTGAADEKLFF
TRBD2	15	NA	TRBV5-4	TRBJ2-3	TGTGCCAGCAGCGCCCAGCGGGGGCTCACAGATACGCAGTATTTT	CASSAQRGLTDTQYF
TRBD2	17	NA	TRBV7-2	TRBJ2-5	TGTGCCAGCAGCTTGGCCGGTTACCGACTAGCATGGGAGACCCAGTACTTC	CASSLAGYRLAWETQYF
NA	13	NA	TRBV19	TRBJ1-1	TGTGCCAGTAGTACCCGACAGAACACTGAAGCTTTCTTT	CASSTRQNTEAFF
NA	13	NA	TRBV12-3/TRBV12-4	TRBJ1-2	TGTGCCAGCAGTCCACCCACCCCTGGGGGCTACACCTTC	CASSPPTPGGYTF
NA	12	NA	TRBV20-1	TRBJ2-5	TGCAGTGCTAGACGTGTACAAGAGACCCAGTACTTC	CSARRVQETQYF
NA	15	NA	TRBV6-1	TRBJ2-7	TGTGCCAGCAGCCGGCAATCGTATAGGGGCCACGAGCAGTACTTC	CASSRQSYRGHEQYF
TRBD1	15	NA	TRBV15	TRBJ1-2	TGTGCCACCAGCAGAGATCCGACAGGGGAAGGCGGCTACACCTTC	CATSRDPTGEGGYTF
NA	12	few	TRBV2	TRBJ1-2	TGTGCCAGCAGTGATACAGGGAAAGGCTACACCTTC	CASSDTGKGYTF
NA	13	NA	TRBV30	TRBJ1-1	TGTGCCTGGAGCCCTCCCTTTAACACTGAAGCTTTCTTT	CAWSPPFNTEAFF
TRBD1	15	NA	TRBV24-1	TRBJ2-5	TGTGCCACCAGTGATTCGGGACAGGGAAAAGAGACCCAGTACTTC	CATSDSGQGKETQYF
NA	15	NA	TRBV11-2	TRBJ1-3	TGTGCCAGCAGCCTTACCCCAGGGATCGGAAACACCATATATTTT	CASSLTPGIGNTIYF
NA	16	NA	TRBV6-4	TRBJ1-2	TGTGCCAGCAGTGAATTGTGGGGGCCACTAAACTATGGCTACACCTTC	CASSELWGPLNYGYTF
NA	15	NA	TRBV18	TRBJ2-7	TGTGCCAGCTCACCAATTCCAGGGTGGGTCTACGAGCAGTACTTC	CASSPIPGWVYEQYF
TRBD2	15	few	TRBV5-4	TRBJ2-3	TGTGCCAGCAGCTTCGCGACGGGGGGGACAGATACGCAGTATTTT	CASSFATGGTDTQYF
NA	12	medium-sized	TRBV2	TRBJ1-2	TGTGCCAGCAGTGAACGGGGGAATGGCTACACCTTC	CASSERGNGYTF
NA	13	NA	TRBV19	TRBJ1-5	TGTGCCAGTAGTCTCCTCGGGGTTCAGCCCCAGCATTTT	CASSLLGVQPQHF
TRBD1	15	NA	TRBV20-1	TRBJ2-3	TGCAGTGCTGCCCCCGGGACAGGTAGCACAGATACGCAGTATTTT	CSAAPGTGSTDTQYF
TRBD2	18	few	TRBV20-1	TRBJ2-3	TGCAGTGCTAGAGCGGTGCTAGCGGGGGACCATAGCACAGATACGCAGTATTTT	CSARAVLAGDHSTDTQYF
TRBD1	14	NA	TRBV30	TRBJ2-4	TGTGCCTGGAGCAGGGGGCTAACCAAAAACATTCAGTACTTC	CAWSRGLTKNIQYF
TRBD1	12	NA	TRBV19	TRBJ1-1	TGTGCCAGTAGTTTCCCGACAGGGGAAGCTTTCTTT	CASSFPTGEAFF